The 24 T cell receptor beta chains presented below share a single source sample, sequenced in a study of control samples from healthy donors and cancer patients. Assay: immunoSEQ multiplex PCR; the TCRdb copy retains only in-frame clones and omits some. The sample lists roughly 86,000 clones, over 75% occurring once. What was sequenced was blood. Receptor source: a woman under 30 in good health.

J is TRBJ1-4 and V is TRBV4-2; possibly TRBD1 for D (5 bases). The germline V and J ends were trimmed by 2 bases and 8 bases, with 12 bases remaining between them. The CDR3 loop spans 14 amino acids. CDR1 is LGHNA and CDR2 is YNFKEQ in the germline V gene. The CDR3 nucleotides are TGTGCCAGCAGCCAACGAGGGGATGGCGAAAAACTGTTTTTT. Translating gives CASSQRGDGEKLFF.

This clone was recorded only once. This chain uses TRBV7-9 with TRBJ1-4; D is ambiguous. Germline V gene lookup returns CDR1 SEHNR and CDR2 FQNEAQ (reference sequence). Trimming left V 6 bases short and J 6 bases short, with 11 bases between. The CDR3 runs 13 residues. As DNA, the CDR3 is TGTGCCAGCAGACCTCTGGGAGATGAAAAACTGTTTTTT. Translating it yields CASRPLGDEKLFF.

The table lists this clone with a count of one. The rearrangement joins TRBV6-6 to TRBJ1-2; D might be TRBD1 (5 bases). The V gene lost 6 bases and the J gene lost 5 bases, with 19 bases spanning the gap. Germline V CDR1 and CDR2: MNHNY, SVGAGI (reference sequence). CDR3 length: 15 amino acids. The CDR3 bases are TGTGCCAGCAGCCGTCAGTTAGGGGCGGGGTATGGCTACACCTTC. Protein sequence: CASSRQLGAGYGYTF.

This sequence joins TRBV18 and TRBJ2-2, with D maybe TRBD2 (5 bases). The CDR3 sequence is 15 residues long. Trimming removed 6 bases at V and 6 bases at J, with 17 bases between. Per germline, CDR1 KGHSH and CDR2 LQKENI. The CDR3 bases are TGTGCCAGCTCCCCTATGCTCGGGGATTCCGGGGAGCTGTTTTTT. Translation gives CASSPMLGDSGELFF.

Judged by abundance, this clone is large. CDR3 region: CASSKGESRGGTSWWGNYGYTF. As DNA, the CDR3 is TGTGCCAGCAGCAAAGGAGAGTCTCGGGGAGGGACCTCTTGGTGGGGTAACTATGGCTACACCTTC. The chain recombines TRBV21-1 with TRBJ1-2. TRBV21-1 is a pseudogene. CDR3 length: 22 residues.

The chain couples TRBV5-1 to TRBJ1-3; D is ambiguous. Trimming left V 0 bases short and J 0 bases short, with 10 bases between. The CDR3 is 16 residues long. Germline CDR1 reads SGHRS; CDR2 reads YFSETQ. This chain's CDR3 is CASSLVEGSSGNTIYF. As DNA, the CDR3 is TGCGCCAGCAGCTTGGTTGAGGGTTCCTCTGGAAACACCATATATTTT.

The V and J genes are TRBV2 and TRBJ1-6; D might be TRBD1 (6 bases). The CDR3 contains 14 residues. From germline, CDR1 is SNHLY and CDR2 FYNNEI. V lost 6 bases and J lost 6, with 12 bases in between. CDR3 coding DNA: TGTGCCAGCAGAAAGGGGGGATCTAATTCACCCCTCCACTTT. The encoded protein is CASRKGGSNSPLHF.

This chain joins TRBV18 and TRBJ1-1; D uncertain. V was cut by 1 base and J by 2 bases, with 5 bases left in between. CDR1 and CDR2 (germline): KGHSH, LQKENI. The length of the CDR3 is 13 residues. The CDR3 reads CASSPRKNTEAFF. Here the CDR3 DNA reads TGTGCCAGCTCACCACGTAAAAACACTGAAGCTTTCTTT. The entire variable domain, with the rest obtained from reference TRBV18 and TRBJ1-1, is as follows: NAGVMQNPRHLVRRRGQEARLRCSPMKGHSHVYWYRQLPEEGLKFMVYLQKENIIDESGMPKERFSAEFPKEGPSILRIQQVVRGDSAAYFCASSPRKNTEAFFGQGTRLTVV.

The rearrangement links TRBV25-1 to TRBJ2-6; D uncertain. There are 16 residues in the CDR3. V lost 3 bases and J lost 0, with 9 bases in between. Germline assignment: CDR1 MGHDK and CDR2 SYGVNS. The CDR3 nucleotides read TGTGCCAGCAGTGATTATACGATCTCTGGGGCCAACGTCCTGACTTTC. Translating gives CASSDYTISGANVLTF.

The chain joins TRBV7-2 to TRBJ2-1; a possible D gene is TRBD2 (6 bases). CDR1 is SGHTA and CDR2 is FQGNSA in the germline V gene. This CDR3 has 15 residues. The V end was cut by 5 bases, the J end by 1 base, with 12 bases between. Written as DNA, the CDR3 is TGTGCCAGCAGCCTCGGGACTTTTTCCTACAATGAGCAGTTCTTC. Its protein is CASSLGTFSYNEQFF.

The chain carries TRBV12-3 or TRBV12-4 and TRBJ1-1, with a weak D call TRBD1 (6 bases). Trimming cost V 6 bases and J 4 bases, with 12 bases left between them. The CDR3 sequence is 13 residues long. CDR3 DNA: TGTGCCAGCAGCCAGTGGGGGCGCACTGAAGCTTTCTTT. Protein product: CASSQWGRTEAFF.

This chain links TRBV7-9 with TRBJ1-1; the D is unclear. In germline, CDR1 is SEHNR, CDR2 FQNEAQ (reference sequence). The CDR3 contains 14 residues. The V end was cut by 1 base, the J end by 0 bases, with 6 bases between. The CDR3 DNA reads TGTGCCAGCAGCTTAGGAGAGGTGAACACTGAAGCTTTCTTT. This translates into CASSLGEVNTEAFF.

This chain uses TRBV6-5 with TRBJ2-7, with 12 bases identical to TRBD2. Germline V lookup: CDR1 MNHEY, CDR2 SVGAGI. CDR3 size: 15 residues. The ends lost 6 bases at V and 2 bases at J; junction bases unmatched: 5. CDR3 sequence (DNA): TGTGCCAGCAGCAGGACTAGCGGGGCCGCCTACGAGCAGTACTTC. It translates to CASSRTSGAAYEQYF.

The rearrangement links TRBV18 to TRBJ1-3, with D perhaps TRBD1 (6 bases). Trimming stripped 2 bases from V and 0 bases from J, with 11 bases between. This CDR3 has 16 residues. In germline, CDR1 is KGHSH, CDR2 LQKENI. The CDR3 sequence is CASSPGQTSSGNTIYF. In DNA, the CDR3 is TGTGCCAGCTCACCAGGACAGACGAGCTCTGGAAACACCATATATTTT.

The CDR3, as DNA: TGTGCCAGCAGCCGACTTGAGACAGAAGCTTTCTTT. Translated: CASSRLETEAFF. This rearrangement joins TRBV3-1 (or the pseudogene TRBV3-2) to TRBJ1-1; D call uncertain. The V gene lost 4 bases and the J gene lost 8 bases, with 11 bases spanning the gap. Germline assignment: CDR1 LGHDT and CDR2 YNNKEL (reference sequence). The CDR3 consists of 12 residues.

CDR3 protein: CASRNTLAGDNEQFF. The CDR3 region has the DNA TGTGCCAGCAGGAATACTCTAGCGGGGGACAATGAGCAGTTCTTC. The chain carries TRBV6-5 and TRBJ2-1; 10 bases match TRBD2. The CDR3 consists of 15 residues. CDR1 is MNHEY, CDR2 SVGAGI, per germline. V trimming: 6 bases; J trimming: 5 bases; junction bases outside the gene matches: 7.

This rearrangement joins TRBV19 to TRBJ1-2, with TRBD1 as a possible D gene (5 bases). Between the trimmed V and J ends, which lost 5 bases and 3 bases, there was a span of 10 bases. CDR1 LNHDA and CDR2 SQIVND come from the germline V gene (reference sequence). The length of the CDR3 is 13 residues. CDR3 nucleotide sequence: TGTGCCAGTAGTCCCCCGGGGGACTATGGCTACACCTTC. Protein sequence: CASSPPGDYGYTF.

This clone came up a few times. The genes are TRBV10-1 and TRBJ1-1, with 10 nucleotides matching TRBD1. In germline, CDR1 is WNHNN, CDR2 SYGVQD (reference sequence). With V trimmed by 11 bases and J by 5 bases, 11 bases remained unmatched. The CDR3 loop spans 14 amino acids. The CDR3 here is CAFFPGQGVTEAFF. The CDR3 region has the DNA TGCGCCTTCTTCCCCGGACAGGGGGTTACTGAAGCTTTCTTT.

V gene TRBV27 combines with J gene TRBJ2-3; D is ambiguous. Germline CDR1 MNHEY, CDR2 SMNVEV (reference sequence). V was cut by 2 bases and J by 0 bases, with 9 bases left in between. The CDR3 consists of 15 residues. The CDR3 sequence: CASSLLDHSTDTQYF. The DNA for the CDR3 is TGTGCCAGCAGTTTACTCGACCATAGCACAGATACGCAGTATTTT.

The rearrangement joins TRBV19 to TRBJ2-5; 8 bases agree with TRBD1. Germline V gene lookup returns CDR1 LNHDA and CDR2 SQIVND (reference sequence). CDR3 length: 15 amino acids. V dropped 9 bases and J dropped 5; count of bases not matched to a gene: 14. The CDR3 bases are TGTGCCAGCACAGGCGGACAGGGAAGGGGTGAGACCCAGTACTTC. This translates into CASTGGQGRGETQYF.

The genes are TRBV7-9 and TRBJ2-3, with unresolved D. The CDR3 spans 12 residues. Germline V lookup: CDR1 SEHNR, CDR2 FQNEAQ (reference sequence). Trimming removed 11 bases at V and 2 bases at J, with 11 bases between. CDR3 nucleotides: TGTGCCCTCTTAGGGCCCACAGATACGCAGTATTTT. This sequence encodes CALLGPTDTQYF. The full variable domain, completed using reference TRBV7-9 and TRBJ2-3, is DTGVSQNPRHKITKRGQNVTFRCDPISEHNRLYWYRQTLGQGPEFLTYFQNEAQLEKSRLLSDRFSAERPKGSFSTLEIQRTEQGDSAMYLCALLGPTDTQYFGPGTRLTVL.

The chain joins TRBV5-4 to TRBJ2-3; D is possibly TRBD1 (7 bases). The CDR3 sequence is 19 residues long. CDR1 SGHNT and CDR2 YYREEE come from the germline V gene (reference sequence). V lost 3 bases and J 0 bases, leaving 23 bases between the germline ends. The CDR3 DNA sequence: TGTGCCAGCAGCTCTCCCACAGGGGATGAGGGGGGAAGCACAGATACGCAGTATTTT. It is translated as CASSSPTGDEGGSTDTQYF.

The gene calls are TRBV9 and TRBJ2-2, with D uncertain. Trimming took 0 bases from V and 6 from J, leaving 3 bases between them. This CDR3 region has 12 residues. CDR1 SGDLS and CDR2 YYNGEE come from the germline V gene. The DNA for the CDR3 is TGTGCCAGCAGCGTAGTAGCCGGGGAGCTGTTTTTT. This codes for CASSVVAGELFF.

This clone was recorded only once. The gene calls are TRBV3-1 (or the pseudogene TRBV3-2) and TRBJ2-1; 9 nucleotides align to TRBD2. V lost 0 bases and J lost 8; bases outside the gene matches: 5. CDR3 length equals 15 residues. The V gene's germline CDR1 is LGHDT and CDR2 YNNKEL (reference sequence). The CDR3 here is CASSQETSGPYEQFF. CDR3 in DNA: TGTGCCAGCAGCCAAGAGACTAGCGGCCCATATGAGCAGTTCTTC.